The 18 T cell receptor beta chains reported below all come from one sample, sequenced in a study of T cell responses to AZD1222 COVID-19 vaccine. Assay: immunoSEQ multiplex PCR; the TCRdb copy retains only in-frame clones and omits some. This repertoire shows roughly 120,000 clones, 80% to 85% found once; its top ten account for about 9.4%. The sequences come from peripheral blood, collected on day 0 of AZD1222 vaccination. The receptors shown here come from an adult in good health.

The CDR3, as DNA: TGTGCCAGCAGCCTCGGGGGGGGCAGTGAGCAGTTCTTC. It translates to CASSLGGGSEQFF. The chain recombines TRBV13 with TRBJ2-1; the match to TRBD2 covers 8 bases. The CDR3 spans 13 residues. Losses at the gene ends were 5 bases for V and 9 bases for J; bases not matched to a gene: 6. The germline CDR1 and CDR2 sequences are PRHDT and FYEKMQ (reference sequence).

The chain couples TRBV2 to TRBJ2-5, with 9 bases fitting TRBD2. This CDR3 is 12 amino acids long. Trimming at V came to 6 bases and at J to 5 bases, leaving 1 base not matched to a gene. Germline V lookup: CDR1 SNHLY, CDR2 FYNNEI. In DNA form, the CDR3 reads TGTGCCAGCAGGACTAGCGGCGAGACCCAGTACTTC. Its translation: CASRTSGETQYF.

J is TRBJ1-5 and V is TRBV19, with 7 bases aligning to TRBD1. V was clipped by 5 bases and J by 3 bases; unmatched bases: 7. The CDR3 loop spans 15 amino acids. Germline assignment: CDR1 LNHDA and CDR2 SQIVND (reference sequence). CDR3 nucleotide sequence: TGTGCCAGTAGTTTAATGACAGGGAACAATCAGCCCCAGCATTTT. Residues: CASSLMTGNNQPQHF.

The chain is built from TRBV19 and TRBJ2-3; 7 bases agree with TRBD1. CDR1 is LNHDA, CDR2 SQIVND, per germline (reference sequence). The junction had 7 bases not matched to a gene; V was cut back by 4 bases and J by 0 bases. The length of the CDR3 is 16 residues. In nucleotides, the CDR3 is TGTGCCAGTAGTACCTTGACAGGGTGGAGCACAGATACGCAGTATTTT. Its translation is CASSTLTGWSTDTQYF.

The chain carries TRBV6-1 and TRBJ1-2, with unresolved D. Germline V lookup: CDR1 MNHNS, CDR2 SASEGT. The CDR3 consists of 11 residues. V was cut by 2 bases and J by 8 bases, with 6 bases left in between. The CDR3 nucleotides read TGTGCCAGCAGTGAAAGAGGAGGCTACACCTTC. The encoded protein is CASSERGGYTF.

Comments on this clone: Different DNA sequences within this sample yield the same CDR3. This chain joins TRBV19 and TRBJ2-3, with D hard to call. CDR1 LNHDA and CDR2 SQIVND come from the germline V gene (reference sequence). Trimming took 1 base from V and 4 from J, leaving 6 bases between them. This CDR3 has 13 residues. The CDR3 loop is CASSIGLADTQYF. DNA for the CDR3: TGTGCCAGTAGTATAGGGCTAGCAGATACGCAGTATTTT.

The rearrangement joins TRBV12-3 or TRBV12-4 to TRBJ1-2, with 10 bases fitting TRBD1. With V trimmed by 6 bases and J by 2 bases, 0 bases remained unmatched. The CDR3 loop spans 13 amino acids. The CDR3 bases are TGTGCCAGCAGGGGACAGGGGAACTATGGCTACACCTTC. The encoded protein is CASRGQGNYGYTF.

The rearrangement uses TRBV19 and TRBJ1-2; 7 bases fit TRBD1. V was pared by 7 bases and J by 8 bases, with 7 bases of the junction left unmatched. The CDR3 runs to 12 residues. Germline assignment: CDR1 LNHDA and CDR2 SQIVND (reference sequence). The CDR3 spells CASKATGSGYTF. CDR3 DNA sequence: TGTGCCAGTAAGGCGACAGGGAGCGGCTACACCTTC.

The chain combines TRBV6-2 or TRBV6-3 with TRBJ1-5; the D gene is possibly TRBD1 (6 bases). CDR3 length: 15 amino acids. The V and J ends lost 7 bases and 4 bases respectively, with 17 bases between them. In germline, CDR1 is MNHEY, CDR2 SVGEGT. The CDR3 loop reads CASTPRGRGNQPQHF. In DNA, the CDR3 is TGTGCCAGCACCCCCAGGGGCAGGGGAAATCAGCCCCAGCATTTT.

V usage is TRBV5-1 and J usage is TRBJ1-1; D call uncertain. V lost 3 bases, J lost 0 bases, and 12 bases lay in between. Per germline, CDR1 SGHRS and CDR2 YFSETQ. This CDR3 region has 15 residues. CDR3 sequence reads: CASSSDGFMNTEAFF. CDR3 DNA: TGCGCCAGCAGCTCAGACGGATTCATGAACACTGAAGCTTTCTTT.

The rearrangement links TRBV5-1 to TRBJ2-5; 9 bases align to TRBD2. This CDR3 spans 16 amino acids. V dropped 2 bases and J dropped 5; count of bases not matched to a gene: 10. CDR1 and CDR2 (germline): SGHRS, YFSETQ. In nucleotides, the CDR3 is TGCGCCAGCAGCTTTGGCGGCGGGGGGGCACGGGAGACCCAGTACTTC. The encoded protein is CASSFGGGGARETQYF.

This chain connects TRBV21-1 to TRBJ1-2; TRBD1 is taken as the D call from the table, unchecked against the DNA. TRBV21-1 is recorded as a pseudogene. This CDR3 has 15 residues. The CDR3 bases are TGTGCCAGCAGCAACAGACAGGGACGGGATATGAGCTACACCTTC. Its protein product is CASSNRQGRDMSYTF.

The chain carries TRBV10-2 and TRBJ1-5; possibly TRBD1 for D (6 bases). This CDR3 is 14 amino acids long. The germline V gene encodes CDR1 WSHSY and CDR2 SAAADI. V lost 9 bases, J lost 6 bases, and 18 bases lay in between. This chain's CDR3 is CARGFIGGRQPQHF. The CDR3 region has the DNA TGCGCCAGGGGATTTATCGGGGGGCGTCAGCCCCAGCATTTT.

The V gene is TRBV24-1, the J gene TRBJ1-3; maybe TRBD1 (6 bases). V was pared by 6 bases and J by 0 bases, with 11 bases between. Germline assignment: CDR1 KGHDR and CDR2 SFDVKD. CDR3 size: 15 residues. CDR3: CATSQGGTSGNTIYF. CDR3 DNA: TGTGCCACCAGTCAAGGGGGAACCTCTGGAAACACCATATATTTT.

The chain is built from TRBV7-2 and TRBJ1-2; D gene uncertain. The CDR3 sequence is 12 residues long. V lost 3 bases and J lost 4, with 6 bases in between. Per germline, CDR1 SGHTA and CDR2 FQGNSA. This chain's CDR3 is CASSFEGYGYTF. For the CDR3, the DNA is TGTGCCAGCAGCTTTGAAGGCTATGGCTACACCTTC.

The CDR3 DNA reads as TGTGCCAGCAGGGACAACGGGCTGCCCTACGAGCAGTACTTC. Translated: CASRDNGLPYEQYF. The gene calls are TRBV6-5 and TRBJ2-7, with D possibly TRBD1 on 5 matching bases. Germline-derived CDR1 and CDR2 are MNHEY and SVGAGI. The CDR3 has 14 residues. V was cut by 6 bases and J by 2 bases, with 14 bases left in between.

The chain carries TRBV4-1 and TRBJ2-7; D not resolved. V gave up 1 base and J gave up 2 bases, with 6 bases separating them. Germline-derived CDR1 and CDR2 are MGHRA and YSYEKL. This CDR3 spans 13 amino acids. The DNA of the CDR3 is TGCGCCAGCAGCCAAGTGGAAACCTACGAGCAGTACTTC. Encoded protein: CASSQVETYEQYF.

This chain links TRBV3-1 (or the pseudogene TRBV3-2) with TRBJ2-4, with D unclear. V lost 0 bases and J 10 bases, leaving 10 bases between the germline ends. The germline V gene has CDR1 LGHDT and CDR2 YNNKEL (reference sequence). This CDR3 region has 13 residues. In DNA, the CDR3 is TGTGCCAGCAGCCAAGATGCATTTCCGATTCAGTACTTC. Protein sequence: CASSQDAFPIQYF.